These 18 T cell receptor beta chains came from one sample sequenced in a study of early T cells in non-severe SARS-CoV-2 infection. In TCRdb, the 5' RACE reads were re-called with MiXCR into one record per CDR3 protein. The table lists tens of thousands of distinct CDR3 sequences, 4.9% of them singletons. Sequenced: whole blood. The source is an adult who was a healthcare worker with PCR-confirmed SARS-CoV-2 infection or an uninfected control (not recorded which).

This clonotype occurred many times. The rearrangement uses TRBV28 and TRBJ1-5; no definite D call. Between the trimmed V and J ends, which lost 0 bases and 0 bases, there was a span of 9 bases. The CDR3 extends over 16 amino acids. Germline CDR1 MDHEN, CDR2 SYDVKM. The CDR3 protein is CASSLWAQYSNQPQHF. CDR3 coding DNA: TGTGCCAGCAGTTTATGGGCACAGTATAGCAATCAGCCCCAGCATTTT.

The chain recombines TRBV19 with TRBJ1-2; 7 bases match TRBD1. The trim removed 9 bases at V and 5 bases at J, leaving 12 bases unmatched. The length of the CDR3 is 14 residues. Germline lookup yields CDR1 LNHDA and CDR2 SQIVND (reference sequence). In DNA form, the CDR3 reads TGTGCCAGCGCAGCAGGGGGAGCCCCGTATGGCTACACCTTC. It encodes CASAAGGAPYGYTF. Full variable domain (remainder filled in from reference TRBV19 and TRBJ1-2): DGGITQSPKYLFRKEGQNVTLSCEQNLNHDAMYWYRQDPGQGLRLIYYSQIVNDFQKGDIAEGYSVSREKKESFPLTVTSAQKNPTAFYLCASAAGGAPYGYTFGSGTRLTVV.

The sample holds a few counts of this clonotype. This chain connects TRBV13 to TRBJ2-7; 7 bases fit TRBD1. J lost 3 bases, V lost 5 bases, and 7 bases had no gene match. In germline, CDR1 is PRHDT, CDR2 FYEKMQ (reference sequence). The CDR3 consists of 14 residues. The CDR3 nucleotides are TGTGCCAGCAGCGTCGGGACAGAAGACTACGAGCAGTACTTC. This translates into CASSVGTEDYEQYF.

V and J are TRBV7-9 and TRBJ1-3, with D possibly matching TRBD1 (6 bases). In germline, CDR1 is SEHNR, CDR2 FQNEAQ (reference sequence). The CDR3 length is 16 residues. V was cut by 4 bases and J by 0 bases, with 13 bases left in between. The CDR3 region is CASSSTGQSSGNTIYF. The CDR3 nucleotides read TGTGCCAGCAGCTCGACCGGACAGAGCTCTGGAAACACCATATATTTT.

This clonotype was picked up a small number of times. Here the CDR3 DNA reads TGTGCCAGCAGCTTAGGGGCAGGGATGGAGACCCAGTACTTC. Amino acids: CASSLGAGMETQYF. The chain carries TRBV7-6 and TRBJ2-5; TRBD1 is a possible D gene (5 bases). The CDR3 runs 14 residues. CDR1 is SGHVS and CDR2 is FNYEAQ in the germline V gene. The V and J ends lost 1 base and 5 bases respectively, with 11 bases between them.

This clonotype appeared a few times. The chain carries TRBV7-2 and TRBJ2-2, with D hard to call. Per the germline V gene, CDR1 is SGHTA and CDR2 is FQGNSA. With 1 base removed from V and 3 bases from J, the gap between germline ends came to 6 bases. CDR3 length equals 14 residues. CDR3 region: CASSLGLHTGELFF. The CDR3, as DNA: TGTGCCAGCAGCTTAGGCCTGCACACCGGGGAGCTGTTTTTT.

CDR3 amino acids: CSAFPGLAELEQYF. CDR3 nucleotide sequence: TGCAGTGCTTTTCCGGGACTAGCGGAGCTAGAGCAGTACTTC. The rearrangement joins TRBV20-1 to TRBJ2-7, with 11 bases identical to TRBD2. CDR1 is DFQATT and CDR2 is SNEGSKA in the germline V gene (reference sequence). The CDR3 extends over 14 amino acids. V dropped 5 bases and J dropped 7; count of bases not matched to a gene: 10.

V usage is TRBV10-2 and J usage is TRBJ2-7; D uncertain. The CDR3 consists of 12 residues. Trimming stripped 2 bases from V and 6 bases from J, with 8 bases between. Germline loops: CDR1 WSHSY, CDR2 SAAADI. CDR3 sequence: CASSEVSAEQYF. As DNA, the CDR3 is TGCGCCAGCAGTGAGGTATCAGCCGAGCAGTACTTC.

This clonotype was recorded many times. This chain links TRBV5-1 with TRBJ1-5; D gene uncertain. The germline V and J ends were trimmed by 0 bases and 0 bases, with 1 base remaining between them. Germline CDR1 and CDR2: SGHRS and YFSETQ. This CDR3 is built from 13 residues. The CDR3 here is CASSLVSNQPQHF. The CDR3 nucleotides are TGCGCCAGCAGCTTGGTTAGCAATCAGCCCCAGCATTTT.

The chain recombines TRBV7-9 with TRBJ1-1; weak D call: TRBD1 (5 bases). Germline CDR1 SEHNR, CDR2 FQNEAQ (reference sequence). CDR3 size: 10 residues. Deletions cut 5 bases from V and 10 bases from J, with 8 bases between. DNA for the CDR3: TGTGCCAGCAGCCCCACAGGAGCTTTCTTT. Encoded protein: CASSPTGAFF.

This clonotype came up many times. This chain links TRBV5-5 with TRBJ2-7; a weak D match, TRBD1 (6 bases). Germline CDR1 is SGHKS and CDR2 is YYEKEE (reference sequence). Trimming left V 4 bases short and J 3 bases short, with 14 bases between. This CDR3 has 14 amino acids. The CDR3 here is CASSRAGTHYEQYF. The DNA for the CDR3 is TGTGCCAGCAGCCGAGCCGGGACACACTACGAGCAGTACTTC.

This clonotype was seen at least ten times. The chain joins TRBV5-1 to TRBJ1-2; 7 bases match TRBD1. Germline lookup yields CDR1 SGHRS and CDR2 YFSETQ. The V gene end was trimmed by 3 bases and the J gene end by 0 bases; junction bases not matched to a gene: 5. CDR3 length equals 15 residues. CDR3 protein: CASSSTGQPNYGYTF. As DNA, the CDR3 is TGCGCCAGCAGCTCCACGGGACAGCCTAACTATGGCTACACCTTC. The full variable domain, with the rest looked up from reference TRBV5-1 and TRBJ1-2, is KAGVTQTPRYLIKTRGQQVTLSCSPISGHRSVSWYQQTPGQGLQFLFEYFSETQRNKGNFPGRFSGRQFSNSRSEMNVSTLELGDSALYLCASSSTGQPNYGYTFGSGTRLTVV.

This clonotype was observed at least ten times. The CDR3 region is CSARDRRDNSPLHF. The DNA for the CDR3 is TGCAGTGCTAGAGATCGCAGGGATAATTCACCCCTCCACTTT. The chain is built from TRBV20-1 and TRBJ1-6, with D tentatively TRBD1 (5 bases). CDR1 is DFQATT and CDR2 is SNEGSKA in the germline V gene (reference sequence). V was clipped by 0 bases and J by 5 bases, with 8 bases between them. CDR3 length: 14 amino acids.

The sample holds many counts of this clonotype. The CDR3 reads CASSWGQGARGYTF. The CDR3 DNA sequence: TGTGCCAGCAGTTGGGGACAGGGGGCGAGAGGCTACACCTTC. This sequence joins TRBV27 and TRBJ1-2, with TRBD1 identical over 12 bases. Germline loops: CDR1 MNHEY, CDR2 SMNVEV (reference sequence). The junction had 5 bases not matched to a gene; V was cut back by 4 bases and J by 8 bases. This CDR3 has 14 amino acids.

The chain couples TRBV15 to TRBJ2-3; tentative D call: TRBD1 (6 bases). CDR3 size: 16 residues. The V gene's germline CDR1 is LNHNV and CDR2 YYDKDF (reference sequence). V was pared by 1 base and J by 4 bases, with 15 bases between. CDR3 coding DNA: TGTGCCACCAGCAGAGTAACAGGGTTGGGGGCAGATACGCAGTATTTT. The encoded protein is CATSRVTGLGADTQYF.

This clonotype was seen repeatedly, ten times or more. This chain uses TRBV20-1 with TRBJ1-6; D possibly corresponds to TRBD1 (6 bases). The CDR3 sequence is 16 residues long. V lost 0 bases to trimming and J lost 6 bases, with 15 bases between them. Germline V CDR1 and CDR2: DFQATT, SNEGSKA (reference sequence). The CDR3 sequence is CSAREFGGGGNSPLHF. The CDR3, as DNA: TGCAGTGCTAGAGAGTTCGGAGGGGGTGGTAATTCACCCCTCCACTTT.

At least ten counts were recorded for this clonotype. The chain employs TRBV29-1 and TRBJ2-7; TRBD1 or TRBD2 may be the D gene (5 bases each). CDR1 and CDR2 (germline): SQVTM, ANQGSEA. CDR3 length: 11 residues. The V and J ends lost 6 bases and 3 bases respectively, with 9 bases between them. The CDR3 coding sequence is TGCAGCGTCGGGACGGTCTACGAGCAGTACTTC. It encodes CSVGTVYEQYF.

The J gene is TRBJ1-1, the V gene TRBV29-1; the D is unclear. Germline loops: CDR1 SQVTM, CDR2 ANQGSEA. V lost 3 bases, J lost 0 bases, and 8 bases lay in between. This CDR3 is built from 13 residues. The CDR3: CSVDLSVNTEAFF. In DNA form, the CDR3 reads TGCAGCGTTGACTTGTCAGTGAACACTGAAGCTTTCTTT.